This T cell receptor (beta chain) is drawn from a study of cytomegalovirus exposure and HLA in healthy donors. Note on this clone: As yet, its antigen is unknown.

Study-wide results and caveats: Reported findings show TCR beta sequences accurately forecast HLA-A and HLA-B alleles in most subjects.

The junction had 4 bases not matched to a gene; V was cut back by 1 base and J by 5 bases. The CDR3 runs to 14 residues. The germline V gene has CDR1 SGHRS and CDR2 YFSETQ. 13 Jbeta primers and 60 Vbeta primers were used for the PCR. Clones were read by immunoSEQ multiplex PCR, and TCRdb kept only the in-frame ones, dropping some. The sample lists some 140,000 clones, roughly 71% occurring once. The specimen sequenced was PBMCs. The chain uses TRBV5-1 and TRBJ2-5; 8 nucleotides match TRBD1. The TCR comes from a woman between 40 and 55 years old in good health and CMV-seronegative. As DNA, the CDR3 is TGCGCCAGCAGCTTGTACGGACAGGGTGAGACCCAGTACTTC. As protein: CASSLYGQGETQYF. Full variable domain (remainder filled in from reference TRBV5-1 and TRBJ2-5): KAGVTQTPRYLIKTRGQQVTLSCSPISGHRSVSWYQQTPGQGLQFLFEYFSETQRNKGNFPGRFSGRQFSNSRSEMNVSTLELGDSALYLCASSLYGQGETQYFGPGTRLLVL.